This T cell receptor beta chain was observed in a study of metastatic and nonmetastatic thyroid tumors. Study summary: Where malignant and benign thyroid patients were concerned, repertoires were compared across blood and tumor or nodule tissue.

No treatment had been given to any patient before thyroid surgery. TCRdb reprocessed the PCR reads using MiXCR. Of about 8,000 clones in the sample, more than 20% were seen once. This clone was picked up a small number of times. A single base separates this from a much larger clone, so it may be a read error. The receptor comes from a female donor with papillary thyroid cancer or a benign thyroid nodule (not recorded which). Some clones in this sample may be carry-over from other donors' samples. The specimen sequenced was adjacent normal tissue.

The CDR3 bases are TGTGCCAGCTGCCGAGACAGGGGGTCAGACGAGCAGTTCTTC. The encoded protein is CASCRDRGSDEQFF. The V gene is TRBV7-3, the J gene TRBJ2-1, with 9 bases matching TRBD1. In germline, CDR1 is SGHTA, CDR2 FQGTGA. J was trimmed by 10 bases and V by 8 bases; bases with no gene match: 12. The CDR3 is 14 residues long.